The rows below give T cell receptor beta chains drawn from one sample of a study of blood T cell repertoires in COVID-19. Repertoires were generated with immunoSEQ multiplex PCR, while TCRdb's copy carries only in-frame clones and drops some. Here the sample spans approximately 200,000 clones, around 89% being singletons. The sequenced material came from PBMCs or T cells enriched from blood (not recorded which). These receptors originate from a man aged 25-40 years who had recovered from COVID-19. Each CDR3 is given with its conserved first and last residue. Each record gives: D gene, clone size, J gene, V gene, CDR3 DNA, CDR3 protein. D genes are given only for firm matches. Clone size is shown for a subset of rows, as once, few, many or a class of expanded clone.

d_gene: TRBD2; abundance: NA; j_gene: TRBJ2-3; v_gene: TRBV7-8; CDR3nt: TGTGCCAGCAGCTTGTTTCGGGGGGTACGTCTCCCAGACACAGATACGCAGTATTTT; CDR3aa: CASSLFRGVRLPDTDTQYF
d_gene: TRBD1; abundance: NA; j_gene: TRBJ2-7; v_gene: TRBV27; CDR3nt: TGTGCCAGCAGTCCCTTAGGCGGACAGGACGAGCAGTACTTC; CDR3aa: CASSPLGGQDEQYF
d_gene: NA; abundance: NA; j_gene: TRBJ2-3; v_gene: TRBV12-5; CDR3nt: TGTGCTAGTGGTTTGGGGGACCGGAGGGCAACAGATACGCAGTATTTT; CDR3aa: CASGLGDRRATDTQYF
d_gene: NA; abundance: NA; j_gene: TRBJ1-5; v_gene: TRBV19; CDR3nt: TGTGCCAGCCTGGGGGGTTACAATCAGCCCCAGCATTTT; CDR3aa: CASLGGYNQPQHF
d_gene: TRBD1; abundance: NA; j_gene: TRBJ1-5; v_gene: TRBV7-9; CDR3nt: TGTGCCAGCAGTTCACAGGGGAGCCTCAATCAGCCCCAGCATTTT; CDR3aa: CASSSQGSLNQPQHF
d_gene: TRBD2; abundance: NA; j_gene: TRBJ2-1; v_gene: TRBV19; CDR3nt: TGTGCCAGTAGTATAACCGGACTAGCGGGAGGGCCGGGACCTGAGCAGTTCTTC; CDR3aa: CASSITGLAGGPGPEQFF
d_gene: TRBD2; abundance: NA; j_gene: TRBJ2-7; v_gene: TRBV18; CDR3nt: TGTGCCAGCTCACCAGGACTAGCGGGGGATAATTCCTACGAGCAGTACTTC; CDR3aa: CASSPGLAGDNSYEQYF
d_gene: NA; abundance: NA; j_gene: TRBJ2-1; v_gene: TRBV27; CDR3nt: TGTGCCAGCAGGAGGGACTCTTACAATGAGCAGTTCTTC; CDR3aa: CASRRDSYNEQFF
d_gene: TRBD1; abundance: NA; j_gene: TRBJ1-5; v_gene: TRBV6-6; CDR3nt: TGTGCCAGCTGCAGGGGGAATCAGCCCCAGCATTTT; CDR3aa: CASCRGNQPQHF
d_gene: NA; abundance: once; j_gene: TRBJ1-1; v_gene: TRBV7-2; CDR3nt: TGTGCCAGCGGACAAGTGTACACTGAAGCTTTCTTT; CDR3aa: CASGQVYTEAFF
d_gene: NA; abundance: NA; j_gene: TRBJ2-3; v_gene: TRBV6-5; CDR3nt: TGTGCCAGCAGTTACTCGGGACTTGGCACAGATACGCAGTATTTT; CDR3aa: CASSYSGLGTDTQYF
d_gene: NA; abundance: NA; j_gene: TRBJ1-1; v_gene: TRBV7-9; CDR3nt: TGTGCCAGCAGCCGCCCAGGTAGGACTGAAGCTTTCTTT; CDR3aa: CASSRPGRTEAFF
d_gene: NA; abundance: NA; j_gene: TRBJ1-1; v_gene: TRBV19; CDR3nt: TGTGCCAGTAGTACGACAGAGAACACTGAAGCTTTCTTT; CDR3aa: CASSTTENTEAFF
d_gene: TRBD1; abundance: NA; j_gene: TRBJ2-5; v_gene: TRBV7-9; CDR3nt: TGTGCCAGCACCTACGGCCGGGACAGGGGTAGGGAGACCCAGTACTTC; CDR3aa: CASTYGRDRGRETQYF
d_gene: TRBD1; abundance: NA; j_gene: TRBJ1-1; v_gene: TRBV9; CDR3nt: TGTGCCAGCAGCGTCGCGACAGGGCCGAACACTGAAGCTTTCTTT; CDR3aa: CASSVATGPNTEAFF
d_gene: NA; abundance: NA; j_gene: TRBJ2-7; v_gene: TRBV5-1; CDR3nt: TGCGCCAGCAGCTTGGGGGTGGTTTGGCGGGACGATTCCTACGAGCAGTACTTC; CDR3aa: CASSLGVVWRDDSYEQYF
d_gene: NA; abundance: NA; j_gene: TRBJ1-2; v_gene: TRBV19; CDR3nt: TGTGCCAGTAGTGAAGCCCGGCAGACACTAGCTAACTATGGCTACACCTTC; CDR3aa: CASSEARQTLANYGYTF
d_gene: NA; abundance: NA; j_gene: TRBJ1-2; v_gene: TRBV5-4; CDR3nt: TGTGCCAGCAGCTTCCAGGGGCGGGATGGCTACACCTTC; CDR3aa: CASSFQGRDGYTF
d_gene: NA; abundance: NA; j_gene: TRBJ1-2; v_gene: TRBV5-4; CDR3nt: TGTGCGAGCGGGGGAGGGGGAACCTCTTATGGCTACACCTTC; CDR3aa: CASGGGGTSYGYTF
d_gene: TRBD1; abundance: NA; j_gene: TRBJ1-1; v_gene: TRBV5-1; CDR3nt: TGCGCCAGCAGCTCCGGACAGGGGGGGATCACTGAAGCTTTCTTT; CDR3aa: CASSSGQGGITEAFF
d_gene: NA; abundance: NA; j_gene: TRBJ2-3; v_gene: TRBV5-1; CDR3nt: TGCGCCAGCAGCCGGGGACTCAGAGACACAGATACGCAGTATTTT; CDR3aa: CASSRGLRDTDTQYF
d_gene: TRBD1; abundance: NA; j_gene: TRBJ1-1; v_gene: TRBV6-5; CDR3nt: TGTGCCAGCAGGGGACAGGTGGCGGCCACTGAAGCTTTCTTT; CDR3aa: CASRGQVAATEAFF
d_gene: TRBD1; abundance: once; j_gene: TRBJ2-3; v_gene: TRBV30; CDR3nt: TGTGCCTGGAGTGTTGGACAGGGGGGTGCAGATACGCAGTATTTT; CDR3aa: CAWSVGQGGADTQYF
d_gene: NA; abundance: NA; j_gene: TRBJ2-5; v_gene: TRBV29-1; CDR3nt: TGCAGCGTTGATATATACGCGGGGCCGCAAGAGACCCAGTACTTC; CDR3aa: CSVDIYAGPQETQYF
d_gene: NA; abundance: NA; j_gene: TRBJ1-2; v_gene: TRBV21-1; CDR3nt: TGTGCCAGCAGCATCCCGGGCTACACCTTC; CDR3aa: CASSIPGYTF
d_gene: NA; abundance: NA; j_gene: TRBJ1-5; v_gene: TRBV7-9; CDR3nt: TGTGCCAGCAGCTTAGCACAATATAGCAATCAGCCCCAGCATTTT; CDR3aa: CASSLAQYSNQPQHF
d_gene: NA; abundance: NA; j_gene: TRBJ1-1; v_gene: TRBV5-4; CDR3nt: TGTGCCAGCAGCCCTCCCTACAGGGACACTGAAGCTTTCTTT; CDR3aa: CASSPPYRDTEAFF
d_gene: NA; abundance: NA; j_gene: TRBJ1-2; v_gene: TRBV7-2; CDR3nt: TGTGCCAGCAGCTTAGCGGGCGCAGTGACCTATGGCTACACCTTC; CDR3aa: CASSLAGAVTYGYTF
d_gene: NA; abundance: NA; j_gene: TRBJ1-1; v_gene: TRBV18; CDR3nt: TGTGCCAGCTCACCTACCGGACAGACTGAAGCTTTCTTT; CDR3aa: CASSPTGQTEAFF
d_gene: NA; abundance: NA; j_gene: TRBJ2-1; v_gene: TRBV5-1; CDR3nt: TGCGCCAGCAGCTTGCCCAGGAACAATGAGCAGTTCTTC; CDR3aa: CASSLPRNNEQFF
d_gene: TRBD2; abundance: NA; j_gene: TRBJ2-3; v_gene: TRBV7-9; CDR3nt: TGTGCCAGCAGCCCAGCTAGCGGGACTAGCACAGATACGCAGTATTTT; CDR3aa: CASSPASGTSTDTQYF
d_gene: NA; abundance: NA; j_gene: TRBJ2-3; v_gene: TRBV24-1; CDR3nt: TGTGCCACCGAAAGGGGCTGGGTGCAGTATTTT; CDR3aa: CATERGWVQYF
d_gene: TRBD2; abundance: NA; j_gene: TRBJ2-7; v_gene: TRBV18; CDR3nt: TGTGCCAGCTCTGATAGACCTAGCGGGAGGGCGCATCCCTACGAGCAGTACTTC; CDR3aa: CASSDRPSGRAHPYEQYF
d_gene: TRBD1; abundance: NA; j_gene: TRBJ2-1; v_gene: TRBV5-6; CDR3nt: TGTGCCAGCAGCTCATACAGGGGTGAGCAGTTCTTC; CDR3aa: CASSSYRGEQFF
d_gene: NA; abundance: once; j_gene: TRBJ1-4; v_gene: TRBV4-2; CDR3nt: TGTGCCAGCAGCCGGGGCGCTAATGAAAAACTGTTTTTT; CDR3aa: CASSRGANEKLFF
d_gene: NA; abundance: NA; j_gene: TRBJ2-1; v_gene: TRBV7-9; CDR3nt: TGTGCCAGCAGCTTAGTCCGACTTGGAGCTTATGAGCAGTTCTTC; CDR3aa: CASSLVRLGAYEQFF
d_gene: TRBD1; abundance: NA; j_gene: TRBJ1-2; v_gene: TRBV4-2; CDR3nt: TGTGCCAGCAGCCGACCTCCGGGACAGGGGGATCCCTATGGCTACACCTTC; CDR3aa: CASSRPPGQGDPYGYTF
d_gene: NA; abundance: once; j_gene: TRBJ2-3; v_gene: TRBV7-2; CDR3nt: TGTGCCAGCAGCCCACTGACATTAGGCACAGATACGCAGTATTTT; CDR3aa: CASSPLTLGTDTQYF
d_gene: TRBD1; abundance: NA; j_gene: TRBJ2-7; v_gene: TRBV27; CDR3nt: TGTGCCAGCAGTTTACCCGGGACAGGGGTATACGAGCAGTACTTC; CDR3aa: CASSLPGTGVYEQYF
d_gene: TRBD1; abundance: NA; j_gene: TRBJ2-1; v_gene: TRBV7-9; CDR3nt: TGTGCCAGCAGCTCGACAGGGGGGGACTCCTACAATGAGCAGTTCTTC; CDR3aa: CASSSTGGDSYNEQFF
d_gene: NA; abundance: NA; j_gene: TRBJ1-5; v_gene: TRBV19; CDR3nt: TGTGCCAGTTCCCCCGGAGGGGTTGCCAGCAATCAGCCCCAGCATTTT; CDR3aa: CASSPGGVASNQPQHF
d_gene: NA; abundance: NA; j_gene: TRBJ1-3; v_gene: TRBV19; CDR3nt: TGTGCCAGTAGTAACGGAGGATTGGGAAACACCATATATTTT; CDR3aa: CASSNGGLGNTIYF
d_gene: TRBD1; abundance: NA; j_gene: TRBJ1-5; v_gene: TRBV15; CDR3nt: TGTGCCACCAGGAAAACAGGGGTCCGTCAGCCCCAGCATTTT; CDR3aa: CATRKTGVRQPQHF
d_gene: NA; abundance: NA; j_gene: TRBJ1-1; v_gene: TRBV11-1; CDR3nt: TGTGCCAGCAGCCCCTGGCGGGGGACTAACACTGAAGCTTTCTTT; CDR3aa: CASSPWRGTNTEAFF
d_gene: NA; abundance: NA; j_gene: TRBJ2-2; v_gene: TRBV6-5; CDR3nt: TGTGCCAGCAGTTTGCTAGCGCGAAAGAACACCGGGGAGCTGTTTTTT; CDR3aa: CASSLLARKNTGELFF
d_gene: NA; abundance: NA; j_gene: TRBJ1-1; v_gene: TRBV5-6; CDR3nt: TGTGCCAGCAGCTCGTTGACAGAGAAGAACACTGAAGCTTTCTTT; CDR3aa: CASSSLTEKNTEAFF
d_gene: TRBD2; abundance: NA; j_gene: TRBJ2-7; v_gene: TRBV28; CDR3nt: TGTGCCAGCAGCCTACCCAACCTGCTTAGCGGGTGGACCTACGAGCAGTACTTC; CDR3aa: CASSLPNLLSGWTYEQYF
d_gene: NA; abundance: NA; j_gene: TRBJ1-5; v_gene: TRBV7-8; CDR3nt: TGTGCCAGCAGCTTCGGGGGGGATCAGCCCCAGCATTTT; CDR3aa: CASSFGGDQPQHF
d_gene: NA; abundance: NA; j_gene: TRBJ1-5; v_gene: TRBV11-2; CDR3nt: TGTGCCAGCAGCTTAGTTTACGGGATTAGCAATCAGCCCCAGCATTTT; CDR3aa: CASSLVYGISNQPQHF
d_gene: NA; abundance: NA; j_gene: TRBJ2-7; v_gene: TRBV4-3; CDR3nt: TGCGCCAGCAGCCAGTCTCGCGGCATTCCTTACGAGCAGTACTTC; CDR3aa: CASSQSRGIPYEQYF
d_gene: NA; abundance: NA; j_gene: TRBJ1-2; v_gene: TRBV4-3; CDR3nt: TGCGCCAGCAGCCAAGGACTTAACTATGGCTACACCTTC; CDR3aa: CASSQGLNYGYTF
d_gene: TRBD2; abundance: NA; j_gene: TRBJ2-3; v_gene: TRBV28; CDR3nt: TGTGCCAGCAGTCCTAGCGGGAGTTTGGGAGATACGCAGTATTTT; CDR3aa: CASSPSGSLGDTQYF
d_gene: TRBD2; abundance: NA; j_gene: TRBJ2-1; v_gene: TRBV7-8; CDR3nt: TGTGCCAGCAGCTTAGGGAGCGGGAGAAAGGACAATGAGCAGTTCTTC; CDR3aa: CASSLGSGRKDNEQFF
d_gene: TRBD1; abundance: NA; j_gene: TRBJ2-5; v_gene: TRBV20-1; CDR3nt: TGCAGTGCTAGTGTCCCGGGACAGGGGGCCGAGACCCAGTACTTC; CDR3aa: CSASVPGQGAETQYF
d_gene: NA; abundance: NA; j_gene: TRBJ2-7; v_gene: TRBV14; CDR3nt: TGTGCCAGCAGCCTATCTTGGACCGGAGGGGAGCAGTACTTC; CDR3aa: CASSLSWTGGEQYF
d_gene: TRBD1; abundance: NA; j_gene: TRBJ1-2; v_gene: TRBV7-2; CDR3nt: TGTGCCAGCAGCGCCCGGGACAGGGCCTATGGCTACACCTTC; CDR3aa: CASSARDRAYGYTF
d_gene: TRBD2; abundance: NA; j_gene: TRBJ2-7; v_gene: TRBV27; CDR3nt: TGTGCCAGCAGTTTATCGGGGACTAGCGGGAGACACGAGCAGTACTTC; CDR3aa: CASSLSGTSGRHEQYF